The 32 T cell receptor beta chains presented below share a single source sample, sequenced in a study of lymphopenia after photon versus proton radiotherapy. Here immunoSEQ multiplex PCR was the method, and the copy in TCRdb shows in-frame clones only, minus some. The sample yields 75,000 to 90,000 clones, around 88% seen once. The source was peripheral blood, collected from a patient treated with proton-based radiotherapy. Receptor source: a man aged 60 to 75 with pancreatic cancer.

V and J are TRBV21-1 and TRBJ2-3; the DNA was not used to check the table's D call, TRBD2. TRBV21-1 has pseudogene status. The CDR3 consists of 14 residues. CDR3 coding DNA: TGTGCCAGCTGTCCGGGACTAGCGATAGATACGCAGTATTTT. It yields the protein CASCPGLAIDTQYF.

This clone was observed a few times. The rearrangement uses TRBV28 and TRBJ2-1; D remains ambiguous. Germline lookup yields CDR1 MDHEN and CDR2 SYDVKM. Trimming pared 1 base from V and 10 bases from J, leaving 17 bases between. This CDR3 spans 15 amino acids. CDR3 in amino acids: CASSLFQDLGQEQFF. CDR3 in DNA: TGTGCCAGCAGTTTATTCCAAGACCTCGGGCAGGAGCAGTTCTTC.

This sequence joins TRBV7-2 and TRBJ2-7; TRBD2 aligns across 10 bases. From germline, CDR1 is SGHTA and CDR2 FQGNSA. Unmatched junction bases numbered 4, after V lost 1 base and J lost 4 bases. CDR3 length: 15 amino acids. CDR3 nucleotide sequence: TGTGCCAGCAGCTTAGGGCTAGCGGGAGTGTACGAGCAGTACTTC. Translated, it gives CASSLGLAGVYEQYF.

V is TRBV5-1 and J is TRBJ2-1; D not certain. This CDR3 is 15 amino acids long. Trimming cost V 0 bases and J 3 bases, with 10 bases left between them. CDR1 is SGHRS and CDR2 is YFSETQ in the germline V gene. The CDR3 DNA follows: TGCGCCAGCAGCTTGGTTCCAGCAAGCTACAATGAGCAGTTCTTC. It yields the protein CASSLVPASYNEQFF. Drawing the rest from reference TRBV5-1 and TRBJ2-1, the complete variable domain is KAGVTQTPRYLIKTRGQQVTLSCSPISGHRSVSWYQQTPGQGLQFLFEYFSETQRNKGNFPGRFSGRQFSNSRSEMNVSTLELGDSALYLCASSLVPASYNEQFFGPGTRLTVL.

The V and J genes are TRBV2 and TRBJ2-2; TRBD2 matches 11 bases. The CDR3 is 19 amino acids. The V gene's germline CDR1 is SNHLY and CDR2 FYNNEI. Trimming at V came to 2 bases and at J to 2 bases, leaving 10 bases not matched to a gene. The CDR3 DNA follows: TGTGCCAGCAGTGAATTCGCGCTAGCGGGAGGACTTAACACCGGGGAGCTGTTTTTT. This translates into CASSEFALAGGLNTGELFF. Full variable domain (missing parts from reference TRBV2 and TRBJ2-2): EPEVTQTPSHQVTQMGQEVILRCVPISNHLYFYWYRQILGQKVEFLVSFYNNEISEKSEIFDDQFSVERPDGSNFTLKIRSTKLEDSAMYFCASSEFALAGGLNTGELFFGEGSRLTVL.

The rearrangement links TRBV19 to TRBJ1-5, with D hard to call. Trimming left V 7 bases short and J 0 bases short, with 10 bases between. Germline CDR1 and CDR2: LNHDA and SQIVND (reference sequence). The CDR3 extends over 14 amino acids. In DNA form, the CDR3 reads TGTGCCAGTAACCGCGAGGTTAGCAATCAGCCCCAGCATTTT. As protein: CASNREVSNQPQHF.

The rearrangement joins TRBV5-1 to TRBJ2-2; D is perhaps TRBD2 (6 bases). Germline V lookup: CDR1 SGHRS, CDR2 YFSETQ. The CDR3 length is 14 residues. Between the trimmed V and J ends, which lost 3 bases and 5 bases, there was a span of 11 bases. The CDR3 sequence is CASSSERVTGELFF. CDR3 in DNA: TGCGCCAGCAGCTCGGAGCGGGTAACCGGGGAGCTGTTTTTT.

J is TRBJ1-1 and V is TRBV4-2; D perhaps matches TRBD1 (5 bases). The CDR3 is 14 amino acids. Germline V lookup: CDR1 LGHNA, CDR2 YNFKEQ. The V gene lost 6 bases and the J gene lost 4 bases, with 15 bases spanning the gap. The CDR3, as DNA: TGTGCCAGCAGGAAGCTGGAGGGGCCCACTGAAGCTTTCTTT. As protein: CASRKLEGPTEAFF.

J is TRBJ2-7 and V is TRBV6-5; possible D gene TRBD1, 5 bases. This CDR3 contains 15 residues. The ends were cut back, 3 bases at V and 2 bases at J, with 14 bases in the middle. Germline CDR1 reads MNHEY; CDR2 reads SVGAGI. CDR3 in DNA: TGTGCCAGCAGTTATTCAGCAGGGTCTACCTACGAGCAGTACTTC. It encodes CASSYSAGSTYEQYF.

The V and J genes are TRBV5-1 and TRBJ2-3; 9 bases are shared with TRBD1. Germline V gene data show CDR1 as SGHRS and CDR2 as YFSETQ. The CDR3 covers 15 residues. Unmatched junction bases numbered 11, after V lost 6 bases and J lost 6 bases. The CDR3 here is CASMLGDRDTDTQYF. For the CDR3, the DNA is TGCGCCAGCATGCTAGGGGACAGGGACACGGATACGCAGTATTTT.

This rearrangement joins TRBV2 to TRBJ2-2; TRBD2 matches 13 bases. The CDR3 length is 16 residues. The junction had 9 bases not matched to a gene; V was cut back by 8 bases and J by 6 bases. The germline V gene has CDR1 SNHLY and CDR2 FYNNEI. The CDR3 sequence: CASELAGGKWAGELFF. The CDR3 coding sequence is TGTGCCAGCGAACTAGCGGGAGGGAAATGGGCCGGGGAGCTGTTTTTT.

This clone was counted between two and nine times. The gene calls are TRBV28 and TRBJ1-2, with D unresolved. V gave up 6 bases and J gave up 7 bases, with 9 bases separating them. The CDR3 has 11 residues. Germline V gene sequence: CDR1 MDHEN, CDR2 SYDVKM. CDR3 sequence (DNA): TGTGCCAGCAGCGACGGGGTTGGCTACACCTTC. Translating gives CASSDGVGYTF.

The genes are TRBV30 and TRBJ1-3, with unresolved D. CDR1 GTSNPN and CDR2 SVGIG come from the germline V gene (reference sequence). The V end lost 3 bases, the J end lost 1 base, and 7 bases lay between the germline ends. The CDR3 is made up of 13 amino acids. The chain's CDR3 is CAWSKGSGNTIYF. The CDR3, as DNA: TGTGCCTGGAGCAAGGGTTCTGGAAACACCATATATTTT.

This clone was picked up many times. V gene TRBV5-1 combines with J gene TRBJ2-7; 9 bases are shared with TRBD2. With 0 bases clipped from V and 6 bases from J, the junction kept 7 bases outside the gene matches. Germline CDR1 is SGHRS and CDR2 is YFSETQ. The CDR3 sequence is 15 residues long. The CDR3 nucleotides are TGCGCCAGCAGCTTGGTTGGCGGGAGGGGGTCCGAGCAGTACTTC. The encoded protein is CASSLVGGRGSEQYF.

The chain couples TRBV28 to TRBJ2-1; D not resolved. CDR3 length: 15 amino acids. Germline lookup yields CDR1 MDHEN and CDR2 SYDVKM. The CDR3 coding sequence is TGTGCTACCGAGATAGGCAGGCGGCGGTACAATGAGCAGTTCTTC. Translation gives CATEIGRRRYNEQFF. Full variable domain (missing parts from reference TRBV28 and TRBJ2-1): DVKVTQSSRYLVKRTGEKVFLECVQDMDHENMFWYRQDPGLGLRLIYFSYDVKMKEKGDIPEGYSVSREKKERFSLILESASTNQTSMYLCATEIGRRRYNEQFFGPGTRLTVL.

The chain is built from TRBV6-1 and TRBJ1-1; D not resolved. The germline CDR1 and CDR2 sequences are MNHNS and SASEGT. V was trimmed by 2 bases and J by 5 bases, leaving 12 bases between them. The CDR3 covers 14 residues. CDR3 loop: CASSELGGSTEAFF. The CDR3 DNA reads TGTGCCAGCAGTGAACTAGGCGGATCGACTGAAGCTTTCTTT.

J is TRBJ1-3 and V is TRBV10-3, with D unresolved. V was trimmed by 0 bases and J by 4 bases, leaving 4 bases between them. CDR1 is ENHRY, CDR2 SYGVKD, per germline. The CDR3 contains 13 residues. This chain's CDR3 is CAISESEGNTIYF. The CDR3 DNA reads as TGTGCCATCAGTGAGTCAGAGGGAAACACCATATATTTT.

The rearrangement joins TRBV6-6 to TRBJ2-2; a weak D match, TRBD1 (6 bases). The V end lost 7 bases, the J end lost 2 bases, and 17 bases lay between the germline ends. The CDR3 is made up of 16 amino acids. Germline assignment: CDR1 MNHNY and CDR2 SVGAGI (reference sequence). DNA for the CDR3: TGTGCCAGCATAAGTAGAGGGACATCTAACACCGGGGAGCTGTTTTTT. Its translation: CASISRGTSNTGELFF.

The V call is TRBV7-3, the J call TRBJ2-7; the D gene is possibly TRBD2 (6 bases). From germline, CDR1 is SGHTA and CDR2 FQGTGA. Trimming removed 6 bases at V and 4 bases at J, with 19 bases between. There are 15 residues in the CDR3. CDR3 in amino acids: CASSQLASPIYEQYF. CDR3 nucleotides: TGTGCCAGCAGTCAGCTAGCGTCTCCTATTTACGAGCAGTACTTC. Based on the CDR3 plus reference TRBV7-3 and TRBJ2-7, the full variable domain is GAGVSQTPSNKVTEKGKYVELRCDPISGHTALYWYRQSLGQGPEFLIYFQGTGAADDSGLPNDRFFAVRPEGSVSTLKIQRTERGDSAVYLCASSQLASPIYEQYFGPGTRLTVT.

The chain uses TRBV28 and TRBJ2-3, with TRBD2 identical over 11 bases. V lost 8 bases and J lost 4; bases outside the gene matches: 8. CDR1 is MDHEN and CDR2 is SYDVKM in the germline V gene. The length of the CDR3 is 15 residues. CDR3 sequence reads: CASGRLAGSSDTQYF. CDR3 sequence (DNA): TGTGCCAGCGGGAGACTAGCGGGATCTTCAGATACGCAGTATTTT.

The chain couples TRBV7-6 to TRBJ2-7; a weak D match, TRBD1 (5 bases). V lost 5 bases to trimming and J lost 4 bases, with 12 bases between them. CDR3 length equals 13 residues. CDR1 and CDR2 from the germline V gene are SGHVS and FNYEAQ. The CDR3 DNA reads as TGTGCCAGCAGCCAGGGTTTTACTTACGAGCAGTACTTC. Translation gives CASSQGFTYEQYF.

This CDR3 reads CASSLDKAGVRDTQYF. CDR3 nucleotide sequence: TGTGCCAGCAGCTTAGATAAAGCGGGAGTCAGAGATACGCAGTATTTT. The chain is built from TRBV11-2 and TRBJ2-3; 8 nucleotides align to TRBD2. CDR3 size: 16 residues. With V trimmed by 0 bases and J by 5 bases, 7 bases remained unmatched. Germline-derived CDR1 and CDR2 are SGHAT and FQNNGV.

This clone was counted a single time. The chain carries TRBV27 and TRBJ2-2; D is unresolved. With 3 bases removed from V and 6 bases from J, the gap between germline ends came to 11 bases. The CDR3 loop spans 14 amino acids. Germline V lookup: CDR1 MNHEY, CDR2 SMNVEV (reference sequence). The CDR3 region has the DNA TGTGCCAGCAGTTTGACCCAACCCCCCGGGGAGCTGTTTTTT. Residues: CASSLTQPPGELFF.

This rearrangement joins TRBV11-2 to TRBJ1-2; the match to TRBD1 covers 8 bases. CDR1 is SGHAT and CDR2 is FQNNGV in the germline V gene. J gave up 6 bases and V 3 bases, and 3 bases lay outside the gene matches. This CDR3 region has 13 residues. The DNA for the CDR3 is TGTGCCAGCAGCTTGGACAGGGCTCATGGCTACACCTTC. This encodes CASSLDRAHGYTF.

The CDR3: CASSLSGLAGGPRDNEQFF. The CDR3, as DNA: TGTGCCAGCAGCTTATCCGGACTAGCGGGAGGGCCACGGGACAATGAGCAGTTCTTC. This chain uses TRBV7-6 with TRBJ2-1; 15 bases align to TRBD2. Losses at the gene ends were 2 bases for V and 5 bases for J; bases not matched to a gene: 10. The CDR3 length is 19 residues. CDR1 SGHVS and CDR2 FNYEAQ come from the germline V gene.

This clone was seen a handful of times. A read error may produce the germline difference seen at one junction end. The J gene is TRBJ1-1, the V gene TRBV7-7; D is uncertain. This CDR3 contains 13 residues. Germline-derived CDR1 and CDR2 are SSHAT and FNYEAQ (reference sequence). CDR3 bases: TGTGCTAGCAGCTCCCACGTAGCCGCTGAAGCTTTCTTT. This codes for CASSSHVAAEAFF.

V is TRBV6-5 and J is TRBJ2-2; D may be TRBD2 (6 bases). Looked up from germline, CDR1 is MNHEY and CDR2 is SVGAGI. CDR3 length equals 16 residues. With 2 bases removed from V and 4 bases from J, the gap between germline ends came to 14 bases. CDR3 amino acids: CASSYKGTGLTGELFF. In nucleotides, the CDR3 is TGTGCCAGCAGTTACAAGGGGACGGGACTCACCGGGGAGCTGTTTTTT.

The J gene is TRBJ1-5, the V gene TRBV28, with a possible D match to TRBD1 (6 bases). Trimming left V 5 bases short and J 4 bases short, with 9 bases between. Germline loops: CDR1 MDHEN, CDR2 SYDVKM. This CDR3 contains 13 residues. The CDR3 coding sequence is TGTGCCAGCAGTCGGGACAATAATCAGCCCCAGCATTTT. Translated: CASSRDNNQPQHF.

The rearrangement links TRBV6-1 to TRBJ2-7; TRBD2 aligns across 10 bases. V gave up 3 bases and J gave up 4 bases; unmatched junction bases: 9. The length of the CDR3 is 16 residues. Germline V lookup: CDR1 MNHNS, CDR2 SASEGT. CDR3 protein: CASSDLGAGGRYEQYF. CDR3 coding DNA: TGTGCCAGCAGTGATCTTGGAGCGGGAGGGCGTTACGAGCAGTACTTC.

The chain has TRBV20-1 and TRBJ2-5; D gene ambiguous. V dropped 6 bases and J dropped 5 bases, with 10 bases sitting between them. CDR1 is DFQATT, CDR2 SNEGSKA, per germline (reference sequence). The CDR3 contains 11 residues. The CDR3, as DNA: TGCAGTGCCGCGGCCACCGAGACCCAGTACTTC. Translating it yields CSAAATETQYF.

The rearrangement joins TRBV5-8 to TRBJ1-4; perhaps TRBD1 as D (5 bases). Germline V gene data show CDR1 as SGHTS and CDR2 as YDEGEE. Trimming shortened V by 0 bases and J by 4 bases, and 13 bases separated the two germline ends. The CDR3 runs 16 residues. The CDR3 sequence is CASSLEPGQHNEKLFF. The CDR3 DNA reads TGTGCCAGCAGCTTGGAGCCAGGGCAGCATAATGAAAAACTGTTTTTT. The complete variable domain, with remaining parts taken from reference TRBV5-8 and TRBJ1-4, reads EAGVTQSPTHLIKTRGQQATLRCSPISGHTSVYWYQQALGLGLQFLLWYDEGEERNRGNFPPRFSGRQFPNYSSELNVNALELEDSALYLCASSLEPGQHNEKLFFGSGTQLSVL.

This chain links TRBV7-2 with TRBJ2-2; 8 positions match TRBD1. The V segment lost 6 bases and the J segment 5 bases; nucleotides outside the gene matches: 5. The CDR3 length is 14 residues. CDR1 is SGHTA and CDR2 is FQGNSA in the germline V gene. CDR3 loop: CASRSGQGTGELFF. The CDR3 region has the DNA TGTGCCAGCAGGAGCGGACAGGGTACCGGGGAGCTGTTTTTT.